These T cell receptor beta chains were read from a single sample in a study of tumor-infiltrating lymphocytes in primary liver carcinoma. TCRdb re-derived calls from the multiplex PCR reads in MiXCR, one entry per CDR3 protein. This table holds tens of thousands of distinct CDR3 sequences, 60% to 80% found once. The source material was tumor-adjacent normal liver tissue. These receptors came from a woman aged 25 to 39 with primary liver carcinoma and hepatitis B virus infection. Both conserved end residues are part of each CDR3. A D gene is named only where the DNA matches it firmly. Clone size, where shown, is once, few, many, or a class for clones that have expanded.

CDR3aa	CDR3nt	d_gene	abundance	v_gene	j_gene
CAGNLGIPNLYF	TGTGCCGGCAATTTAGGAATACCAAACCTATACTTC	NA	NA	TRBV11-2	TRBJ2-7
CSGANLCTGELSF	TGCAGCGGTGCCAACCTTTGCACCGGGGAGCTGTCTTTT	NA	few	TRBV29-1	TRBJ2-2
CASRLVGKETQYF	TGTGCCAGCAGGCTAGTGGGGAAAGAGACTCAGTACTTC	NA	NA	TRBV28	TRBJ2-5
CSDRTGPQETQYF	TGCAGTGATAGGACAGGTCCCCAAGAGACCCAGTACTTC	TRBD1	once	TRBV20-1	TRBJ2-5
CASSFNEQPYEQYF	TGTGCCAGCAGCTTCAATGAACAGCCCTATGAGCAGTACTTC	NA	once	TRBV5-8	TRBJ2-7
CSVGRHDYNEQLF	TGCAGCGTTGGGAGACATGACTACAATGAGCAGCTCTTC	NA	NA	TRBV29-1	TRBJ2-1
CASTSGDIGDSGANVPTF	TGTGCCAGCACATCGGGGGACATAGGGGACTCTGGGGCCAACGTCCCGACTTTC	NA	NA	TRBV6-2/TRBV6-3	TRBJ2-6
CASSLGTSIAYNEQFF	TGTGCCAGCAGCTTAGGGACTAGCATTGCCTACAATGAGCAGTTCTTC	TRBD2	once	TRBV13	TRBJ2-1
CASGEGELETDEQFF	TGTGCCAGCGGTGAGGGTGAACTCGAAACGGATGAGCAGTTCTTC	NA	NA	TRBV6-1	TRBJ2-1
CASRLGGTGSYEQYF	TGTGCCAGCAGGTTAGGTGGGACAGGGTCCTACGAGCAGTACTTT	TRBD1	NA	TRBV7-8	TRBJ2-7
CASSFRNNYVYTF	TGTGCCAGCAGCTTTCGCAATAACTATGTCTACACCTTC	NA	NA	TRBV5-6	TRBJ1-2
CASGLAEGVNTEAFF	TGTGCCAGCGGCTTAGCGGAGGGAGTGAACACTGAAGCTTTCTTT	NA	NA	TRBV5-4	TRBJ1-1
CASTQRQGWTEAFF	TGTGCCAGTACCCAGAGACAGGGGTGGACTGAAGCTTTCTTT	TRBD1	few	TRBV19	TRBJ1-1
CASSLGVATVELFF	TGTGCCAGCAGTTTGGGGGTAGCCACCGTGGAGCTGTTTTTT	NA	NA	TRBV12-3/TRBV12-4	TRBJ2-2
CASSNGWNTGELFF	TGTGCCAGCAGTAACGGCTGGAACACCGGGGAGCTGTTTTTC	NA	once	TRBV6-2/TRBV6-3	TRBJ2-2
CASTLAISYYNEQFF	TGTGCCAGCACCTTAGCGATAAGCTACTACAATGAGCAGTTCTTC	NA	NA	TRBV6-1	TRBJ2-1
CASNTGTGGAKETQYF	TGTGCTAGCAACACAGGAACAGGGGGCGCGAAAGAGACCCAGTACTTC	TRBD1	NA	TRBV11-2	TRBJ2-5
CASSLLEGDTQYF	TGTGCCAGCAGTCTCCTTGAGGGAGATACGCAGTATTTT	NA	many	TRBV6-6	TRBJ2-3
CTSSYSGWDTQYF	TGTACCAGCAGCTACTCGGGGTGGGATACGCAGTATTTT	NA	NA	TRBV6-5	TRBJ2-3
CATIGDRTYEQYF	TGTGCCACCATAGGGGACAGGACATACGAACAGTACTTC	TRBD1	NA	TRBV11-2	TRBJ2-7
CASSYSTPGQIHYEQYF	TGTGCCAGCAGTTACTCGACGCCGGGACAGATCCACTACGAGCAGTACTTC	TRBD1	many	TRBV6-5	TRBJ2-7
CASRQLNEQFF	TGTGCCAGCCGACAGCTTAATGAGCAGTTCTTC	NA	large	TRBV11-2	TRBJ2-1
CARNFPTSGDQDEQFF	TGTGCCAGAAACTTCCCGACTAGCGGGGACCAGGATGAGCAGTTCTTC	TRBD2	NA	TRBV5-3	TRBJ2-1
CASSSYRGGRLNEQFF	TGTGCCAGCAGTTCCTATAGAGGGGGGAGACTCAATGAGCAGTTCTTC	NA	many	TRBV12-3/TRBV12-4	TRBJ2-1
CSARDTGVDTGELFF	TGCAGTGCTAGAGATACAGGGGTGGACACCGGGGAGCTGTTTTTT	TRBD1	NA	TRBV20-1	TRBJ2-2
CASSFRVGYEQYF	TGTGCCAGCAGCTTCAGGGTAGGGTACGAACAGTACTTC	NA	once	TRBV7-8	TRBJ2-7
CASILAMSSYNEQFF	TGTGCCAGCATCCTAGCGATGAGCTCATACAATGAGCAGTTCTTC	NA	few	TRBV6-1	TRBJ2-1
CASSLFGLATSTDTQYF	TGTGCCAGCAGCTTATTTGGACTAGCGACTAGCACAGATACGCAGTATTTT	TRBD2	many	TRBV7-2	TRBJ2-3
CASSLGGQRHNEQFF	TGTGCCAGCAGCTTAGGGGGACAGCGTCACAATGAGCAGTTCTTC	TRBD1	NA	TRBV13	TRBJ2-1
CASDQQDSYGYTF	TGTGCCAGCGACCAACAGGACTCCTATGGCTACACCTTC	NA	NA	TRBV5-5	TRBJ1-2
CASSRVMTGVSGELFF	TGTGCCAGCAGCAGGGTCATGACGGGAGTGTCAGGGGAGCTGTTTTTT	NA	NA	TRBV11-1	TRBJ2-2
CASRHHIAGGSIGEQFF	TGTGCCAGCAGGCACCATATTGCGGGAGGGTCCATAGGTGAGCAGTTCTTC	TRBD2	NA	TRBV4-2	TRBJ2-1
CANSPGRGMNTQYF	TGTGCCAACAGCCCCGGGCGGGGCATGAATACGCAGTATTTT	NA	NA	TRBV11-2	TRBJ2-3
CSVLTINYGYTF	TGCAGCGTCTTGACAATTAACTATGGCTACACCTTC	NA	NA	TRBV29-1	TRBJ1-2
CASSYGPDGDNEAFF	TGTGCCAGCAGTTACGGCCCGGATGGGGACAATGAAGCTTTCTTT	NA	NA	TRBV6-6	TRBJ1-1
CASIEGDSITGELFF	TGTGCCAGCATAGAGGGAGACTCGATCACCGGGGAGCTGTTTTTT	NA	NA	TRBV6-1	TRBJ2-2
CASSRGGAGPWGNTEAFF	TGTGCCAGCAGTCGAGGGGGCGCAGGTCCTTGGGGGAACACTGAAGCTTTCTTT	TRBD1	many	TRBV11-2	TRBJ1-1
CACSVGTGGGVTQYF	TGTGCCTGCAGTGTTGGGACAGGTGGGGGAGTTACGCAGTATTTT	TRBD1	NA	TRBV6-4	TRBJ2-3
CASRMRQGASGANVLTF	TGCGCCAGCAGGATGAGACAGGGGGCAAGTGGGGCCAACGTCCTGACTTTC	TRBD1	NA	TRBV6-5	TRBJ2-6
CCVGGGDNQPQHF	TGCTGCGTTGGGGGAGGGGATAACCAGCCCCAGCATTTT	NA	NA	TRBV29-1	TRBJ1-5
CASSWGGLAGNSEQSF	TGTGCCAGCAGCTGGGGGGGACTAGCGGGGAACAGTGAGCAGTCCTTT	TRBD2	NA	TRBV11-2	TRBJ2-1
CASSPRQGPKYEQYF	TGTGCCAGCAGCCCCCGACAGGGTCCCAAATACGAGCAGTACTTC	TRBD1	NA	TRBV11-2	TRBJ2-7
CASSQGGLAGVETQFF	TGTGCCAGCAGCCAAGGCGGCCTAGCGGGAGTGGAGACCCAGTTCTTC	TRBD2	NA	TRBV4-2	TRBJ2-1
CTNRPGTEAFF	TGTACCAACAGGCCCGGGACTGAAGCTTTCTTT	NA	NA	TRBV11-2	TRBJ1-1
CVSSLGGISVYEQFF	TGTGTCAGCAGCTTAGGGGGGATTAGCGTCTATGAGCAGTTCTTC	NA	NA	TRBV7-8	TRBJ2-1
CAWTGTGDAGELFF	TGTGCCTGGACCGGGACAGGGGACGCCGGGGAGCTGTTTTTT	TRBD1	many	TRBV30	TRBJ2-2
CASRRKNAGTSYNEQFF	TGTGCCAGCAGGCGAAAAAACGCGGGGACCTCCTATAATGAGCAGTTCTTC	NA	NA	TRBV5-4	TRBJ2-1
CASSLGLYDQFF	TGTGCCAGCAGTTTAGGGCTGTATGACCAGTTCTTC	NA	NA	TRBV7-8	TRBJ2-1